Listed below are T cell receptor beta chains from one sample, sequenced in a study of shared clonotypes between healthy human individuals. Repertoires were generated with immunoSEQ multiplex PCR, while TCRdb's copy carries only in-frame clones and drops some. Among roughly 2 million clones listed, 85% to 95% were seen once. The sequencing sample was made of naive CD8+ T cells sorted from blood. All receptors derive from a man aged 18 to 35 in good health. Each CDR3 is given with its conserved first and last residue. A D gene is named only where the DNA matches it firmly. Expanded clones are given a class, and other clones once, few, many or no size at all.

j_call: TRBJ2-5
d_call: .
v_call: TRBV9
clone_size: .
cdr3_nt: TGTGCCAGCAGCGTAGATGGGATGGAGCAAGAGACCCAGTACTTC
cdr3_aa: CASSVDGMEQETQYF

j_call: TRBJ1-1
d_call: .
v_call: TRBV2
clone_size: .
cdr3_nt: TGTGCCAGCAGTGTACAGTACAGCACTGAAGCTTTCTTT
cdr3_aa: CASSVQYSTEAFF

j_call: TRBJ1-4
d_call: TRBD1
v_call: TRBV27
clone_size: few
cdr3_nt: TGTGCCAGCAGTTTTACAGGGGCGCAGGGGGAAAAACTGTTTTTT
cdr3_aa: CASSFTGAQGEKLFF

j_call: TRBJ1-6
d_call: .
v_call: TRBV6-4
clone_size: .
cdr3_nt: TGTGCCAGCAGGTTACAGGGTAATTCACCCCTCCACTTT
cdr3_aa: CASRLQGNSPLHF

j_call: TRBJ2-6
d_call: .
v_call: TRBV7-3
clone_size: .
cdr3_nt: TGTGCCAGCAGCTTATTCTCTGGGGCCAACGTCCTGACTTTC
cdr3_aa: CASSLFSGANVLTF

j_call: TRBJ2-5
d_call: TRBD1
v_call: TRBV28
clone_size: .
cdr3_nt: TGTGCCAGCAGCGCCTCACCTGGGACAGCCGAGACCCAGTACTTC
cdr3_aa: CASSASPGTAETQYF

j_call: TRBJ2-7
d_call: .
v_call: TRBV7-9
clone_size: .
cdr3_nt: TGTGCCAGCAGCTTAGTGACTCCCGCCGCCTACGAGCAGTACTTC
cdr3_aa: CASSLVTPAAYEQYF

j_call: TRBJ2-7
d_call: .
v_call: TRBV27
clone_size: .
cdr3_nt: TGTGCCAGCAGTTTACGGCAGGGCAATTACGAGCAGTACTTC
cdr3_aa: CASSLRQGNYEQYF

j_call: TRBJ1-4
d_call: TRBD1
v_call: TRBV4-1
clone_size: .
cdr3_nt: TGCGCCAGCAGCTTTGGGACAGTGGAAAAACTGTTTTTT
cdr3_aa: CASSFGTVEKLFF

j_call: TRBJ2-1
d_call: TRBD2
v_call: TRBV7-2
clone_size: .
cdr3_nt: TGTGCCAGCAGCTTAGGACTAGCGGCCTACAATGAGCAGTTCTTC
cdr3_aa: CASSLGLAAYNEQFF

j_call: TRBJ2-7
d_call: .
v_call: TRBV19
clone_size: .
cdr3_nt: TGTGCCAGTAGTATCGGAGCTGGGTGGACCTACGAGCAGTACTTC
cdr3_aa: CASSIGAGWTYEQYF

j_call: TRBJ1-2
d_call: .
v_call: TRBV7-9
clone_size: .
cdr3_nt: TGTGCCAGCAGAACGACAGAGAACTATGGCTACACCTTC
cdr3_aa: CASRTTENYGYTF

j_call: TRBJ1-1
d_call: TRBD1
v_call: TRBV7-9
clone_size: .
cdr3_nt: TGTGCCAGCAGCTTAGTAGGACAGGCCGAAGCTTTCTTT
cdr3_aa: CASSLVGQAEAFF

j_call: TRBJ1-1
d_call: .
v_call: TRBV28
clone_size: .
cdr3_nt: TGTGCCAGCAGTCCATTTGGGACAATGAACACTGAAGCTTTCTTT
cdr3_aa: CASSPFGTMNTEAFF

j_call: TRBJ2-7
d_call: .
v_call: TRBV6-5
clone_size: .
cdr3_nt: TGTGCCAGCAGTTACTCCTCTAGCGACTACGAGCAGTACTTC
cdr3_aa: CASSYSSSDYEQYF

j_call: TRBJ2-2
d_call: .
v_call: TRBV6-1
clone_size: .
cdr3_nt: TGTGCCAGCAGTCACCCAAACACCGGGGAGCTGTTTTTT
cdr3_aa: CASSHPNTGELFF

j_call: TRBJ1-5
d_call: .
v_call: TRBV7-9
clone_size: .
cdr3_nt: TGTGCCAGCAGCTTGGAACCCCCGTTCCACAATCAGCCCCAGCATTTT
cdr3_aa: CASSLEPPFHNQPQHF

j_call: TRBJ2-7
d_call: TRBD2
v_call: TRBV30
clone_size: .
cdr3_nt: TGTGCCTGGACGCCCCGAAGACTAGCGGGAATTTACGAGCAGTACTTC
cdr3_aa: CAWTPRRLAGIYEQYF

j_call: TRBJ2-7
d_call: TRBD1
v_call: TRBV5-6
clone_size: .
cdr3_nt: TGTGCCAGCAGCCAGACGACAGGGACGGCGGAATACTACGAGCAGTACTTC
cdr3_aa: CASSQTTGTAEYYEQYF

j_call: TRBJ2-5
d_call: .
v_call: TRBV28
clone_size: .
cdr3_nt: TGTGCCAGCAGTTCGGACGGAGAGGCCTCGTTTCAAGAGACCCAGTACTTC
cdr3_aa: CASSSDGEASFQETQYF

j_call: TRBJ1-5
d_call: .
v_call: TRBV13
clone_size: .
cdr3_nt: TGTGCCAGCAGAACGGACGGGAATCAGCCCCAGCATTTT
cdr3_aa: CASRTDGNQPQHF

j_call: TRBJ2-1
d_call: .
v_call: TRBV7-2
clone_size: .
cdr3_nt: TGTGCCAGCAGCTTTTTCAGTGGGAATGAGCAGTTCTTC
cdr3_aa: CASSFFSGNEQFF

j_call: TRBJ2-4
d_call: TRBD1
v_call: TRBV5-1
clone_size: .
cdr3_nt: TGCGCCAGCAGCTTGGCCCGGGACAGGGGGCTTATTCAGTACTTC
cdr3_aa: CASSLARDRGLIQYF

j_call: TRBJ2-7
d_call: .
v_call: TRBV5-6
clone_size: .
cdr3_nt: TGTGCCAGCAGCTCCGAGACCTCCTACGAGCAGTACTTC
cdr3_aa: CASSSETSYEQYF

j_call: TRBJ1-2
d_call: TRBD1
v_call: TRBV29-1
clone_size: .
cdr3_nt: TGCAGCGTTGGACAGGGAGATAACTATGGCTACACCTTC
cdr3_aa: CSVGQGDNYGYTF

j_call: TRBJ2-2
d_call: .
v_call: TRBV7-9
clone_size: .
cdr3_nt: TGTGCCAGCAGCTTAGTTTGGGGGTCGGACACCGGGGAGCTGTTTTTT
cdr3_aa: CASSLVWGSDTGELFF

j_call: TRBJ2-7
d_call: .
v_call: TRBV6-5
clone_size: .
cdr3_nt: TGTGCCAGCAGTTACAGAGACTCCTACGAGCAGTACTTC
cdr3_aa: CASSYRDSYEQYF

j_call: TRBJ2-1
d_call: TRBD2
v_call: TRBV5-4
clone_size: .
cdr3_nt: TGTGCCAGCAGCCACCCGGGACTAGCCTCCAATGAGCAGTTCTTC
cdr3_aa: CASSHPGLASNEQFF

j_call: TRBJ2-1
d_call: TRBD2
v_call: TRBV7-9
clone_size: .
cdr3_nt: TGTGCCAGCAGCCCAGGGACTAGTTCAGGGGATGAGCAGTTCTTC
cdr3_aa: CASSPGTSSGDEQFF

j_call: TRBJ2-3
d_call: .
v_call: TRBV18
clone_size: .
cdr3_nt: TGTGCCAGCTCACCTGGAGGGGCAGATACGCAGTATTTT
cdr3_aa: CASSPGGADTQYF

j_call: TRBJ2-1
d_call: .
v_call: TRBV11-2
clone_size: .
cdr3_nt: TGTGCCAGCAGCTTAGGGTCGGGGGGCGGCTGGCAGTTCTTC
cdr3_aa: CASSLGSGGGWQFF

j_call: TRBJ1-2
d_call: .
v_call: TRBV6-5
clone_size: .
cdr3_nt: TGTGCCAGCACCACCCGGGTGGGGGCTGTCAGGGGCTACACCTTC
cdr3_aa: CASTTRVGAVRGYTF

j_call: TRBJ2-1
d_call: .
v_call: TRBV30
clone_size: .
cdr3_nt: TGTGCCTGGAGTTTAACCACCGGGCACAATGAGCAGTTCTTC
cdr3_aa: CAWSLTTGHNEQFF

j_call: TRBJ2-1
d_call: .
v_call: TRBV5-4
clone_size: .
cdr3_nt: TGTGCCAGCAGCTTGTTTTTTAGCGGTTACAATGAGCAGTTCTTC
cdr3_aa: CASSLFFSGYNEQFF

j_call: TRBJ2-3
d_call: .
v_call: TRBV29-1
clone_size: .
cdr3_nt: TGCAGCGTGGCAGGGGCAGATACGCAGTATTTT
cdr3_aa: CSVAGADTQYF

j_call: TRBJ2-7
d_call: .
v_call: TRBV28
clone_size: .
cdr3_nt: TGTGCCAGCAGTTTAAGGGGCTTAAGCTCCTACGAGCAGTACTTC
cdr3_aa: CASSLRGLSSYEQYF

j_call: TRBJ1-2
d_call: .
v_call: TRBV12-2
clone_size: .
cdr3_nt: TGTGCAAGTCGCTTAGTCTTTCCGCGGGACAGGAGAAATGCTAACTATGGCTACACCTTC
cdr3_aa: CASRLVFPRDRRNANYGYTF

j_call: TRBJ1-6
d_call: TRBD1
v_call: TRBV5-6
clone_size: few
cdr3_nt: TGTGCCAGCAGCTTGGGGACAGGGGATTCACCCCTCCACTTT
cdr3_aa: CASSLGTGDSPLHF

j_call: TRBJ2-3
d_call: .
v_call: TRBV5-4
clone_size: .
cdr3_nt: TGTGCCAGCAGACCGGCCGGGGCTCCCCCAGATACGCAGTATTTT
cdr3_aa: CASRPAGAPPDTQYF

j_call: TRBJ2-1
d_call: .
v_call: TRBV7-9
clone_size: .
cdr3_nt: TGTGCCAGCAGCCCCTCCTCCTACAATGAGCAGTTCTTC
cdr3_aa: CASSPSSYNEQFF

j_call: TRBJ1-1
d_call: TRBD1
v_call: TRBV9
clone_size: .
cdr3_nt: TGTGCCAGCAGCGTAGGCGACAGGGGCGGCACTGAAGCTTTCTTT
cdr3_aa: CASSVGDRGGTEAFF

j_call: TRBJ1-1
d_call: TRBD1
v_call: TRBV29-1
clone_size: .
cdr3_nt: TGCAGCGTAGATACAGGGGCTGTGAACACTGAAGCTTTCTTT
cdr3_aa: CSVDTGAVNTEAFF

j_call: TRBJ2-3
d_call: .
v_call: TRBV4-3
clone_size: .
cdr3_nt: TGCGCCAGCAGCCCCGGCCTCCCTAGCACAGATACGCAGTATTTT
cdr3_aa: CASSPGLPSTDTQYF

j_call: TRBJ1-1
d_call: .
v_call: TRBV5-4
clone_size: few
cdr3_nt: TGTGCCAGCAGCTTGCCAGGGGTTATGGCTGAAGCTTTCTTT
cdr3_aa: CASSLPGVMAEAFF

j_call: TRBJ1-1
d_call: TRBD1
v_call: TRBV2
clone_size: .
cdr3_nt: TGTGCCAGCAGTGCGGGGCCTCCGGGACAGGGGGCGGGGGGCACTGAAGCTTTCTTT
cdr3_aa: CASSAGPPGQGAGGTEAFF

j_call: TRBJ2-1
d_call: TRBD2
v_call: TRBV2
clone_size: once
cdr3_nt: TGTGCCAGTTATCGGGGGGAAGGGTATGAGCAGTTCTTC
cdr3_aa: CASYRGEGYEQFF

j_call: TRBJ2-5
d_call: .
v_call: TRBV5-8
clone_size: .
cdr3_nt: TGTGCCAGCAGCGGTAGGGCGAGTGGAGAGACCCAGTACTTC
cdr3_aa: CASSGRASGETQYF

j_call: TRBJ1-1
d_call: .
v_call: TRBV6-1
clone_size: .
cdr3_nt: TGTGCCAGCAGTGAAGCGAGGGGAGAAGGGTGGGAAGCTTTCTTT
cdr3_aa: CASSEARGEGWEAFF

j_call: TRBJ2-5
d_call: .
v_call: TRBV7-8
clone_size: .
cdr3_nt: TGTGCCAGCAGCTTAGGGGCGGGAATGGGCCAAGAGACCCAGTACTTC
cdr3_aa: CASSLGAGMGQETQYF

j_call: TRBJ2-5
d_call: .
v_call: TRBV2
clone_size: .
cdr3_nt: TGTGCCAGCACCGCAAGGCCAGGGGCTCAGTACTTC
cdr3_aa: CASTARPGAQYF

j_call: TRBJ2-5
d_call: TRBD1
v_call: TRBV4-1
clone_size: .
cdr3_nt: TGCGCCAGCAGCCAAGATGGGGACAGGGGCGAGACCCAGTACTTC
cdr3_aa: CASSQDGDRGETQYF

j_call: TRBJ2-1
d_call: .
v_call: TRBV19
clone_size: .
cdr3_nt: TGTGCCACTGATGGCTCCTACAATGAGCAGTTCTTC
cdr3_aa: CATDGSYNEQFF

j_call: TRBJ1-5
d_call: .
v_call: TRBV4-1
clone_size: few
cdr3_nt: TGCGCCAGCAGCCAAGGGGGTCAGCCCCAGCATTTT
cdr3_aa: CASSQGGQPQHF

j_call: TRBJ1-1
d_call: .
v_call: TRBV5-4
clone_size: .
cdr3_nt: TGTGCCAGCAGGACCAGGGGGAACACTGAAGCTTTCTTT
cdr3_aa: CASRTRGNTEAFF

j_call: TRBJ2-1
d_call: TRBD2
v_call: TRBV6-5
clone_size: .
cdr3_nt: TGTGCCAGCAGTTCCGGGACTAGCGGGATCGATGAGCAGTTCTTC
cdr3_aa: CASSSGTSGIDEQFF

j_call: TRBJ2-5
d_call: .
v_call: TRBV7-9
clone_size: .
cdr3_nt: TGTGCCAGCAGCTTAAGGCGGCCGTATGAGACCCAGTACTTC
cdr3_aa: CASSLRRPYETQYF

j_call: TRBJ2-7
d_call: .
v_call: TRBV5-6
clone_size: .
cdr3_nt: TGTGCCAGCAGCTTGGCCGGCAGGGAACGCTACGAGCAGTACTTC
cdr3_aa: CASSLAGRERYEQYF

j_call: TRBJ1-1
d_call: TRBD1
v_call: TRBV2
clone_size: .
cdr3_nt: TGTGCCAGCAGTGAAGATCGGCAGGGGGCCAGGAACACTGAAGCTTTCTTT
cdr3_aa: CASSEDRQGARNTEAFF

j_call: TRBJ2-3
d_call: .
v_call: TRBV5-6
clone_size: .
cdr3_nt: TGTGCCAGCAGCTTGGGAGGGGGGGCCGCAGATACGCAGTATTTT
cdr3_aa: CASSLGGGAADTQYF